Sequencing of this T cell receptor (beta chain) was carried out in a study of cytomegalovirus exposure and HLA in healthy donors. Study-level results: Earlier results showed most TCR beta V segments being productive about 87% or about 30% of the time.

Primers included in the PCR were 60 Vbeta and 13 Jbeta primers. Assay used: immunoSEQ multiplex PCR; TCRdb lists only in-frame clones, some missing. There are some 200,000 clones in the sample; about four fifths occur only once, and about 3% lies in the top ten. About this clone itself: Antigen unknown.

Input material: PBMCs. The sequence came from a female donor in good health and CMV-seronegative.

CDR3 sequence: CASTVREEKLFF. CDR3 DNA: TGTGCCAGCACCGTGAGGGAGGAGAAACTGTTTTTT. V usage is TRBV6-1 and J usage is TRBJ1-4; D not resolved. Trimming left V 7 bases short and J 11 bases short, with 14 bases between. The CDR3 runs 12 residues. Per the germline V gene, CDR1 is MNHNS and CDR2 is SASEGT.